This T cell receptor (beta chain) stems from a study of blood T cell repertoires in COVID-19. Turning to the study itself: Italy, Spain and the United States were the sources of the convalescent and acute COVID-19 samples. From T cells, B-cell-depleted T cells, or PBMCs came the material, which was cDNA or gDNA.

Germline V CDR1 and CDR2: SQVTM, ANQGSEA. The CDR3 spans 14 residues. V lost 4 bases to trimming and J lost 4 bases; unmatched junction nucleotides: 7. As handled by the study authors: Reference gene primer amplification gave estimated nucleated cell counts. This table comes from immunoSEQ multiplex PCR, and its TCRdb copy is limited to in-frame clones, with some not included. Clone size and the V and J calls come from that table; the DNA yielded D and trimming. The sample consists of more than 95,000 clones, about three quarters of them appearing once. This chain uses TRBV29-1 with TRBJ1-2; 9 nucleotides line up with TRBD1. Sequenced material: peripheral blood. This receptor was obtained from a man aged 65 to 85 with acute or convalescent COVID-19. The CDR3 protein is CSVVSGTGPYGYTF. In DNA, the CDR3 is TGCAGCGTTGTGTCCGGGACAGGGCCCTATGGCTACACCTTC.